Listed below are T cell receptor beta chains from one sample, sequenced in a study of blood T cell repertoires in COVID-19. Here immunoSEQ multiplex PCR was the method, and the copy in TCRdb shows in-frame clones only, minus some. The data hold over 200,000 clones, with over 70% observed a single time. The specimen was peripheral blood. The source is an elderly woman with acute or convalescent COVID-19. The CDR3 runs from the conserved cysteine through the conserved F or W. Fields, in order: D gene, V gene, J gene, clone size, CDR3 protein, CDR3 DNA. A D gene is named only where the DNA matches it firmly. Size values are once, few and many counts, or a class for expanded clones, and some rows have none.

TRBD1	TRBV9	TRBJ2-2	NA	CASSARQGTGELFF	TGTGCCAGCAGCGCCCGACAGGGGACCGGGGAGCTGTTTTTT
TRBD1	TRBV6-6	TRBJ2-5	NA	CASSSSQGRLETQYF	TGTGCCAGCAGTTCCTCACAGGGGCGGTTGGAGACCCAGTACTTC
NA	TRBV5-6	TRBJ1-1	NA	CASSTLGDSREAFF	TGTGCCAGCAGCACTTTAGGCGACTCCCGTGAAGCTTTCTTT
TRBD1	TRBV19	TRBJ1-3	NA	CASSIGTGSLGSTIYF	TGTGCCAGTAGTATTGGGACAGGAAGCCTCGGGAGCACCATATATTTT
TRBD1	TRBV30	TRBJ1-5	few	CAWSWVLGGAGQPQHF	TGTGCCTGGAGTTGGGTGCTAGGGGGCGCGGGACAGCCCCAGCATTTT
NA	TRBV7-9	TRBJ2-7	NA	CASSLNTYEQYF	TGTGCCAGCAGCTTAAATACCTACGAGCAGTACTTC
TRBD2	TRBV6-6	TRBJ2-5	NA	CASSIAGETQYF	TGTGCCAGCAGTATAGCGGGGGAGACCCAGTACTTC
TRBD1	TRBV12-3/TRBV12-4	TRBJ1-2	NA	CASSLGGGYTF	TGTGCCAGCAGCCTAGGGGGCGGCTACACCTTC
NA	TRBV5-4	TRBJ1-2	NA	CASSTDSYGYTF	TGTGCCAGCAGCACCGACAGCTATGGCTACACCTTC
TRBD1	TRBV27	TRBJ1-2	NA	CASSYRTGVGYTF	TGTGCCAGCAGTTACCGGACAGGGGTCGGCTACACCTTC
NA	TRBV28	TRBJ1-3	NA	CASRSPASPGSGNTIYF	TGTGCCAGCAGATCCCCGGCGAGCCCGGGCTCTGGAAACACCATATATTTT
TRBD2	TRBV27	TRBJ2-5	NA	CASSSPGLAEETQYF	TGTGCCAGCAGTTCGCCGGGACTAGCTGAAGAGACCCAGTACTTC
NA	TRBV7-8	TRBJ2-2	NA	CASSAGTGESGELFF	TGTGCCAGCAGCGCTGGGACGGGGGAGAGCGGGGAGCTGTTTTTT
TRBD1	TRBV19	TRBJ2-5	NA	CASSITGDGETQYF	TGTGCCAGTAGTATTACAGGGGACGGAGAGACCCAGTACTTC
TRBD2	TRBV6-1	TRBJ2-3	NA	CASSEAQAGGDTQYF	TGTGCCAGCAGTGAAGCTCAGGCGGGGGGGGATACGCAGTATTTT
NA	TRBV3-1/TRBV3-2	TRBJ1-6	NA	CASSQMGGDVHF	TGTGCCAGCAGCCAAATGGGGGGGGATGTCCACTTT
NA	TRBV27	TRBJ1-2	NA	CASSFTGQRFGYTF	TGTGCCAGCAGTTTTACAGGACAGAGATTCGGCTACACCTTC
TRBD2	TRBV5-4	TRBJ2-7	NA	CASSTRTSGSRGYYEQYF	TGTGCCAGCAGCACTAGGACTAGCGGGAGCAGGGGGTACTACGAGCAGTACTTC
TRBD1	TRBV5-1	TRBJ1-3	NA	CASSLGQVSGNTIYF	TGCGCCAGCAGCTTAGGACAGGTCTCTGGAAACACCATATATTTT
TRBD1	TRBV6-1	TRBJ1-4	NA	CASREGTGSEKLFF	TGTGCCAGCAGGGAAGGGACAGGGAGTGAAAAACTGTTTTTT
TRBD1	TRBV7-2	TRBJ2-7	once	CASSLNSPGQGGEQYF	TGTGCCAGCAGCTTAAATAGCCCCGGACAGGGAGGCGAGCAGTACTTC
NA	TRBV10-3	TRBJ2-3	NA	CAISARDTPTDTQYF	TGTGCCATCAGCGCTCGGGACACCCCCACAGATACGCAGTATTTT
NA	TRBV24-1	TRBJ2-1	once	CATSNRERRQFF	TGTGCCACCAGTAACCGGGAACGCAGGCAGTTCTTC
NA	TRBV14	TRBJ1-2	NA	CASSQDRVGEINYGYTF	TGTGCCAGCAGCCAAGATCGGGTCGGGGAAATTAACTATGGCTACACCTTC
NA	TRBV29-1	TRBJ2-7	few	CSVVRGGEAYEQYF	TGCAGCGTTGTCAGGGGTGGGGAAGCCTACGAGCAGTACTTC
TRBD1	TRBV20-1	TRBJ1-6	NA	CSASGTGGLNSPLHF	TGCAGTGCTAGTGGGACAGGGGGTCTTAATTCACCCCTCCACTTT
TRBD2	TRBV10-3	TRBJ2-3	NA	CAISELAGKTPTDTQYF	TGTGCCATCAGTGAGCTAGCGGGGAAAACGCCCACAGATACGCAGTATTTT
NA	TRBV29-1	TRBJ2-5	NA	CSVDPVGLQETQYF	TGCAGCGTTGACCCGGTTGGGCTTCAAGAGACCCAGTACTTC
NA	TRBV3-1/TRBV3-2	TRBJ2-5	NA	CASSHRETQYF	TGTGCCAGCAGCCATCGGGAGACCCAGTACTTC
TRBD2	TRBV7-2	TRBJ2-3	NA	CASSPGVSGVVDTQYF	TGTGCCAGCAGCCCGGGAGTTAGCGGGGTGGTGGATACGCAGTATTTT
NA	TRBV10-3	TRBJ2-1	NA	CAIRGDNEQFF	TGTGCCATCAGAGGGGACAATGAGCAGTTCTTC
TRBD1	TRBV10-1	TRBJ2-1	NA	CASDRVWQFF	TGCGCCAGTGACAGGGTATGGCAGTTCTTC
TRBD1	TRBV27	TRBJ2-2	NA	CASSFKRTGTGELFF	TGTGCCAGCAGTTTTAAACGGACAGGCACCGGGGAGCTGTTTTTT
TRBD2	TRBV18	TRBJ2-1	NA	CASSPRIAGGNEQFF	TGTGCCAGCTCACCACGAATAGCGGGAGGTAATGAGCAGTTCTTC
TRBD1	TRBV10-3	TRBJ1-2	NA	CATAPGQGALGYGYTF	TGTGCCACCGCCCCGGGACAGGGGGCTCTGGGCTATGGCTACACCTTC
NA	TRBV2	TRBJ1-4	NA	CASSRVATNEKLFF	TGTGCCAGCAGTCGTGTTGCAACTAATGAAAAACTGTTTTTT
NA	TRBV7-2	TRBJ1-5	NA	CASSSQTNQPQHF	TGTGCCAGCAGCTCGCAGACAAATCAGCCCCAGCATTTT
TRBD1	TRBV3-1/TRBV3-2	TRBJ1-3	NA	CASTYGTDVGNTIYF	TGTGCCAGCACCTACGGGACAGACGTTGGGAACACCATATATTTT
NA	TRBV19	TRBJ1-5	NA	CASTSTGGNQPQHF	TGTGCCAGTACCTCGACAGGAGGTAATCAGCCCCAGCATTTT
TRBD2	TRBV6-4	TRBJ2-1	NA	CASSPSGVYNEQFF	TGTGCCAGCAGTCCCAGCGGGGTGTACAATGAGCAGTTCTTC
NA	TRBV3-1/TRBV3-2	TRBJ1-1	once	CASSQDKGWSEAFF	TGTGCCAGCAGCCAAGATAAGGGGTGGTCTGAAGCTTTCTTT
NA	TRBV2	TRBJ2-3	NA	CASRASGAGTDTQYF	TGTGCCAGCAGAGCAAGCGGAGCAGGAACAGATACGCAGTATTTT
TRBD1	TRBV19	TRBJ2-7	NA	CASAVTGAHEQYF	TGTGCCAGTGCGGTGACAGGGGCCCACGAGCAGTACTTC
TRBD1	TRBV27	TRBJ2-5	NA	CASSSGWRRGGLWGETQYF	TGTGCCAGCAGTTCCGGATGGCGGAGAGGGGGCCTATGGGGAGAGACCCAGTACTTC
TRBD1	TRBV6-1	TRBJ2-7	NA	CASSEALGQGTYEQYF	TGTGCCAGCAGTGAAGCTTTGGGACAGGGTACCTACGAGCAGTACTTC
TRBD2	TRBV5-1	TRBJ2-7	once	CASSFSGGFYEQYF	TGCGCCAGCAGCTTTAGCGGGGGGTTCTACGAGCAGTACTTC
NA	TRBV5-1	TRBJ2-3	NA	CASSPPEASTDTQYF	TGCGCCAGCAGCCCCCCCGAGGCTAGCACAGATACGCAGTATTTT
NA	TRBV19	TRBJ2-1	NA	CASSIRVSYNEQFF	TGTGCCAGTAGTATCCGGGTCTCCTACAATGAGCAGTTCTTC
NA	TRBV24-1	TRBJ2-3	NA	CATSDFPTADTQYF	TGTGCCACCAGTGATTTCCCGACAGCAGATACGCAGTATTTT
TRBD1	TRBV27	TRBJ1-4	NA	CASRGQGTNEKLFF	TGTGCCAGCAGGGGACAGGGGACTAATGAAAAACTGTTTTTT
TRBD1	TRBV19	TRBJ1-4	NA	CASSADRVREKLFF	TGTGCCAGTAGTGCAGACAGGGTTCGGGAAAAACTGTTTTTT
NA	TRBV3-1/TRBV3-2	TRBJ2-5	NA	CASSRTEETQYF	TGTGCCAGCAGCCGAACTGAAGAGACCCAGTACTTC
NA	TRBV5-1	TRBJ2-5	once	CASSYGRRVDQETQYF	TGCGCCAGCAGCTACGGACGGAGGGTGGACCAAGAGACCCAGTACTTC
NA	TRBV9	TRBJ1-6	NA	CASSALRAYNSPLHF	TGTGCCAGCAGCGCCCTACGAGCCTATAATTCACCCCTCCACTTT